The sequence of this T cell receptor beta chain was determined in a study of shared clonotypes between healthy human individuals. This clone was counted only a few times. Produced via immunoSEQ multiplex PCR; TCRdb's table is partial and in-frame only. Here the sample spans over a million clones, more than 65% being singletons. Germline-derived CDR1 and CDR2 are SNHLY and FYNNEI. Trimming shortened V by 7 bases and J by 7 bases, and 14 bases separated the two germline ends. This CDR3 comprises 13 residues. The rearrangement links TRBV2 to TRBJ2-1, with a possible D match to TRBD1 (8 bases). The sequenced sample consisted of memory CD4+ T cells sorted from blood. Subset: CD45RA-negative fraction. This sequence originates from a young man in good health. The CDR3 reads CASIGQGGNEQFF. The CDR3 coding sequence is TGTGCCAGCATTGGACAGGGAGGGAATGAGCAGTTCTTC.